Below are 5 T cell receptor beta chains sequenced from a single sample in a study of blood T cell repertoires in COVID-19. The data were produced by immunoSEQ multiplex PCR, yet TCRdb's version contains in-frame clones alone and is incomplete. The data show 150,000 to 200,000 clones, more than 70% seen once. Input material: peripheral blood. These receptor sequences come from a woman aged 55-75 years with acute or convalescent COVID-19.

CDR3 protein: CASSFPPGDTDTQYF. DNA of the CDR3: TGTGCCAGCAGCTTCCCGCCGGGTGACACAGATACGCAGTATTTT. The rearrangement links TRBV7-3 to TRBJ2-3; D call uncertain. The CDR3 consists of 15 residues. Germline V CDR1 and CDR2: SGHTA, FQGTGA. V gave up 3 bases and J gave up 2 bases, with 12 bases separating them. Full variable domain (remainder filled in from reference TRBV7-3 and TRBJ2-3): GAGVSQTPSNKVTEKGKYVELRCDPISGHTALYWYRQSLGQGPEFLIYFQGTGAADDSGLPNDRFFAVRPEGSVSTLKIQRTERGDSAVYLCASSFPPGDTDTQYFGPGTRLTVL.

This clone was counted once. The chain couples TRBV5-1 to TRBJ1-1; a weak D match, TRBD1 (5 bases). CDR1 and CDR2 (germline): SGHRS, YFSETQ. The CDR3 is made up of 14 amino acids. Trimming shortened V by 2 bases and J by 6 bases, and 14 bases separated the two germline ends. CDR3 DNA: TGCGCCAGCAGCTTATCTCAGGGAGGAGCTGAAGCTTTCTTT. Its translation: CASSLSQGGAEAFF.

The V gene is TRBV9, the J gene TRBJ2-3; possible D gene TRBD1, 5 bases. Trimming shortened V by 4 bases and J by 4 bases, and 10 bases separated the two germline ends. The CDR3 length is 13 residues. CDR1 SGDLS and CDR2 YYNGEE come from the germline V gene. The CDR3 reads CASSQTVPDTQYF. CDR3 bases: TGTGCCAGCAGCCAGACAGTCCCAGATACGCAGTATTTT.

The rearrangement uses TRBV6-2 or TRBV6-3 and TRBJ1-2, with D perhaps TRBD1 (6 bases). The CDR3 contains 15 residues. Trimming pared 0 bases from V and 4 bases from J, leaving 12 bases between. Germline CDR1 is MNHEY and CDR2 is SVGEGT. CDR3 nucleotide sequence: TGTGCCAGCAGTTACTCGAAGGGGACAATCTATGGCTACACCTTC. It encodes CASSYSKGTIYGYTF.

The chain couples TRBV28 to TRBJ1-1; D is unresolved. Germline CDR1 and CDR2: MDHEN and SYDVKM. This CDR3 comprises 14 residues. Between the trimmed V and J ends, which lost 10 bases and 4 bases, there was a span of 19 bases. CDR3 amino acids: CATKDDRLGTEAFF. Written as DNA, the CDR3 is TGTGCCACCAAGGATGATAGACTGGGCACTGAAGCTTTCTTT.